One T cell receptor (beta chain) is described in this entry. The sample belongs to a study of blood T cell repertoires in COVID-19. The CDR3 runs to 14 residues. Unmatched junction bases numbered 6, after V lost 6 bases and J lost 2 bases. Germline lookup yields CDR1 SQVTM and CDR2 ANQGSEA. Libraries were prepared by immunoSEQ multiplex PCR; TCRdb keeps only in-frame clonotypes and omits some of them. Among tens of thousands of clones listed, approximately 79% were seen once. The V and J genes are TRBV29-1 and TRBJ1-3, with TRBD1 matching 8 bases. The TCR originated in a woman in her forties or fifties with acute or convalescent COVID-19. Sequencing was performed on peripheral blood. CDR3 protein: CSVQQGGTGNTIYF. The DNA for the CDR3 is TGCAGCGTACAACAGGGGGGGACTGGAAACACCATATATTTT.